A single sample gave rise to the 26 T cell receptor beta chains below, sequenced in a study of CD8 T cells in ankylosing spondylitis. TCRdb used MiXCR to reprocess the 5' RACE reads, holding one entry per CDR3 protein. The repertoire holds fewer than 550,000 distinct CDR3 sequences, with about 5.2% as singletons. Study-wide points: Seemingly characteristic of ankylosing spondylitis blood was a TCR beta motif consisting of eight highly homologous variants.

Their target antigens are unknown. Sequenced: blood, either unsorted or a sorted T cell fraction (not recorded which). These receptors were collected from a male donor with ankylosing spondylitis.

This clonotype occurred many times. This sequence joins TRBV29-1 and TRBJ2-5, with 8 nucleotides matching TRBD1. Germline V gene lookup returns CDR1 SQVTM and CDR2 ANQGSEA. CDR3 length equals 13 residues. V shed 4 bases, J shed 9 bases, and the junction held 10 bases outside the gene matches. The CDR3 DNA sequence: TGCAGCGTTGCCAGGGGGCAGGTGCGGGCCCAGTACTTC. As protein: CSVARGQVRAQYF.

The rearrangement joins TRBV3-1 to TRBJ2-7; the match to TRBD2 covers 11 bases. The CDR3 spans 20 residues. Unmatched junction bases numbered 19, after V lost 3 bases and J lost 3 bases. Germline V lookup: CDR1 LGHDT, CDR2 YNNKEL (reference sequence). In nucleotides, the CDR3 is TGTGCCAGCAGCCAGGGGCCCACTAGCGGGAGTCCCAGAAGGAACTACGAGCAGTACTTC. It yields the protein CASSQGPTSGSPRRNYEQYF.

This clonotype was found many times. The CDR3 nucleotides are TGCAGTGCTATCGGGGCCGGGGGGTATGGCTACACCTTC. Amino acids: CSAIGAGGYGYTF. The chain is built from TRBV20-1 and TRBJ1-2, with a tentative D call TRBD1 (5 bases). The CDR3 length is 13 residues. Germline V gene data show CDR1 as DFQATT and CDR2 as SNEGSKA (reference sequence). The germline V and J ends were trimmed by 4 bases and 5 bases, with 14 bases remaining between them.

This clonotype was detected many times. The rearrangement links TRBV10-3 to TRBJ2-1, with TRBD2 matching 9 bases. CDR3 length: 17 amino acids. CDR1 and CDR2 from the germline V gene are ENHRY and SYGVKD. V was pared by 5 bases and J by 4 bases, with 12 bases of the junction left unmatched. CDR3 coding DNA: TGTGCCATCAGTCCCCGGGTGCTAGCGGGGATTTACAATGAGCAGTTCTTC. Protein product: CAISPRVLAGIYNEQFF.

The CDR3 sequence is CASKVSRSNQPQHF. DNA of the CDR3: TGTGCCAGCAAGGTCAGCAGGTCTAATCAGCCCCAGCATTTT. The V gene is TRBV12-3 or TRBV12-4, the J gene TRBJ1-5; D remains ambiguous. V dropped 7 bases and J dropped 4 bases, with 14 bases sitting between them. The CDR3 extends over 14 amino acids.

This clonotype was found many times. The chain recombines TRBV4-2 with TRBJ2-5; possible D gene TRBD2, 7 bases. Germline CDR1 and CDR2: LGHNA and YNFKEQ. The CDR3 loop spans 12 amino acids. Deletions cut 4 bases from V and 13 bases from J, with 16 bases between. The CDR3 nucleotides are TGTGCCAGCAGCCCCCGAGGGGGAGGGGCGTACTTC. Translating it yields CASSPRGGGAYF.

The sample holds many counts of this clonotype. The chain is built from TRBV20-1 and TRBJ2-4; 7 nucleotides match TRBD2. Per the germline V gene, CDR1 is DFQATT and CDR2 is SNEGSKA (reference sequence). The V segment lost 5 bases and the J segment 13 bases; nucleotides outside the gene matches: 11. The CDR3 has 12 residues. CDR3 bases: TGCAGTGCTGCCCCCGGAGCGGGAATACAGTACTTC. Residues: CSAAPGAGIQYF.

At least ten counts were recorded for this clonotype. The J gene is TRBJ2-7, the V gene TRBV6-2 or TRBV6-3; no firm D call. This CDR3 is built from 15 residues. Germline assignment: CDR1 MNHEY and CDR2 SVGEGT. V was pared by 6 bases and J by 2 bases, with 17 bases between. CDR3 nucleotide sequence: TGTGCCAGCAGAATTGGCAGTCTTTATACCTACGAGCAGTACTTC. It is translated as CASRIGSLYTYEQYF.

This clonotype showed up many times. The chain employs TRBV7-9 and TRBJ1-2; 9 bases map to TRBD1. Germline V gene sequence: CDR1 SEHNR, CDR2 FQNEAQ (reference sequence). The V and J ends lost 4 bases and 12 bases, in that order; junction bases with no gene match: 6. The CDR3 runs 12 residues. The CDR3 DNA is TGTGCCAGCAGCTCCGGACAGGGGAGCGACACCTTC. Protein product: CASSSGQGSDTF.

At least ten counts were recorded for this clonotype. The chain joins TRBV4-1 to TRBJ2-7, with 8 positions matching TRBD2. The CDR3 sequence is 15 residues long. Germline V gene data show CDR1 as MGHRA and CDR2 as YSYEKL. V lost 4 bases to trimming and J lost 2 bases; unmatched junction nucleotides: 7. CDR3 sequence (DNA): TGCGCCAGCAGCCCCAGTCTAGCGGGTACCTACGAGCAGTACTTC. This encodes CASSPSLAGTYEQYF.

This clonotype appeared many times. The V gene is TRBV7-8, the J gene TRBJ2-3; D is undetermined. Germline assignment: CDR1 SGHVS and CDR2 FQNEAQ. The CDR3 is 15 amino acids. V lost 1 base and J 0 bases, leaving 8 bases between the germline ends. CDR3: CASSLEGGSTDTQYF. The CDR3 DNA reads TGTGCCAGCAGCTTAGAGGGCGGTAGCACAGATACGCAGTATTTT.

This clonotype was counted at least ten times. The CDR3 coding sequence is TGCAGTGCTAGGGCTGGACAGGGGACTGAAAAACTGTTTTTT. Translating gives CSARAGQGTEKLFF. V is TRBV20-1 and J is TRBJ1-4; TRBD1 aligns across 9 bases. Germline V gene lookup returns CDR1 DFQATT and CDR2 SNEGSKA (reference sequence). The CDR3 is 14 amino acids. With 3 bases clipped from V and 7 bases from J, the junction kept 6 bases outside the gene matches.

This clonotype was detected many times. The rearrangement joins TRBV4-3 to TRBJ2-5; 7 bases are a match to TRBD2. CDR3 length: 15 amino acids. CDR1 is LGHNA, CDR2 YSLEER, per germline. Trimming removed 6 bases from V and 0 bases from J; junction bases left unmatched: 7. The CDR3 DNA follows: TGCGCCAGCAGTCTTCTAGCGGACCACCAAGAGACCCAGTACTTC. It yields the protein CASSLLADHQETQYF.

A remark on this clonotype: It may be a read error: a sequence one base away is much more abundant. This chain links TRBV7-9 with TRBJ2-7, with TRBD2 matching over 7 bases. CDR3 length: 14 residues. After removal of 3 bases from V and 6 bases from J, the junction contained 8 bases not matched to a gene. CDR1 is SEHNR, CDR2 FQNEAQ, per germline (reference sequence). The CDR3 nucleotides read TGTGCCAGCAGCTTTGGGGGGGAGAGGTTCGAGCAGTACTTC. Its protein is CASSFGGERFEQYF.

This clonotype was counted between two and nine times. The chain uses TRBV5-5 and TRBJ2-3; tentative D call: TRBD1 (6 bases). The V gene lost 3 bases and the J gene lost 2 bases, with 19 bases spanning the gap. Germline V gene sequence: CDR1 SGHKS, CDR2 YYEKEE (reference sequence). The CDR3 extends over 17 amino acids. The CDR3 nucleotides read TGTGCCAGCAGCTCCCCCATGACAGGTCACCCCACAGATACGCAGTATTTT. This encodes CASSSPMTGHPTDTQYF.

This clonotype was picked up many times. V gene TRBV29-1 combines with J gene TRBJ2-7, with D possibly matching TRBD2 (6 bases). This CDR3 comprises 15 residues. The V and J ends lost 7 bases and 0 bases respectively, with 19 bases between them. From germline, CDR1 is SQVTM and CDR2 ANQGSEA. CDR3 in DNA: TGCAGCGCCTGTTATTGGCACGGGAGCTCCTACGAGCAGTACTTC. It codes for CSACYWHGSSYEQYF.

This clonotype came up many times. The CDR3 DNA follows: TGCGCCAGCAGCTTGTTGCAGGGCAACTATGGCTACACCTTC. It is translated as CASSLLQGNYGYTF. The chain employs TRBV5-1 and TRBJ1-2; possible D gene TRBD1, 5 bases. Trimming cost V 1 base and J 2 bases, with 9 bases left between them. This CDR3 region has 14 residues. Germline CDR1 is SGHRS and CDR2 is YFSETQ.

The chain carries TRBV20-1 and TRBJ2-7; 10 bases are shared with TRBD2. Per the germline V gene, CDR1 is DFQATT and CDR2 is SNEGSKA (reference sequence). Trimming removed 3 bases from V and 5 bases from J; junction bases left unmatched: 19. This CDR3 spans 18 amino acids. The DNA for the CDR3 is TGCAGTGCTAGCACCGGGGGCGTAGGAGCGGGAGGGCCGCACGAGCAGTACTTC. Translating it yields CSASTGGVGAGGPHEQYF.

This clonotype was counted only a few times. This chain uses TRBV11-2 with TRBJ2-1; D is possibly TRBD2 (6 bases). Per germline, CDR1 SGHAT and CDR2 FQNNGV. This CDR3 spans 16 amino acids. Trimming stripped 3 bases from V and 2 bases from J, with 14 bases between. The CDR3 here is CASSFSLARAYNEQFF. In DNA, the CDR3 is TGTGCCAGCAGCTTTAGCCTAGCGCGGGCCTACAATGAGCAGTTCTTC.

This clonotype was found many times. V is TRBV11-2 and J is TRBJ1-4; tentative D call: TRBD1 (5 bases). The CDR3 totals 12 residues. Germline V CDR1 and CDR2: SGHAT, FQNNGV. The V and J ends lost 3 bases and 12 bases respectively, with 11 bases between them. CDR3 nucleotide sequence: TGTGCCAGCAGCTTTTCCGGGACTCAACTGTTTTTT. It translates to CASSFSGTQLFF.

This clonotype has a count of ten or more. The chain joins TRBV12-3 or TRBV12-4 to TRBJ1-3; 7 bases fit TRBD1. V trimming: 8 bases; J trimming: 4 bases; junction bases outside the gene matches: 5. This CDR3 contains 13 residues. This chain's CDR3 is CASSRQGGNTIYF. Written as DNA, the CDR3 is TGTGCCAGCTCTAGACAGGGAGGAAACACCATATATTTT.

This clonotype has a handful of counts. V and J are TRBV3-1 and TRBJ1-2; D is undetermined. V lost 3 bases and J lost 2, with 7 bases in between. The germline V gene has CDR1 LGHDT and CDR2 YNNKEL (reference sequence). This CDR3 comprises 13 residues. CDR3 residues: CASSHGKNYGYTF. In DNA form, the CDR3 reads TGTGCCAGCAGCCATGGCAAAAACTATGGCTACACCTTC.

In this sample, this clonotype turned up many times. V gene TRBV7-2 combines with J gene TRBJ1-1; D is unresolved. With 3 bases removed from V and 0 bases from J, the gap between germline ends came to 11 bases. CDR3 length: 15 amino acids. CDR1 is SGHTA and CDR2 is FQGNSA in the germline V gene. The CDR3 reads CASSFPLGLNTEAFF. CDR3 sequence (DNA): TGTGCCAGCAGCTTCCCTCTGGGCCTGAACACTGAAGCTTTCTTT.

The table lists this clonotype with many counts. The chain recombines TRBV7-6 with TRBJ2-3, with D possibly being TRBD2 (5 bases). V lost 5 bases and J 1 base, leaving 10 bases between the germline ends. CDR1 is SGHVS, CDR2 FNYEAQ, per germline. The CDR3 spans 14 residues. As DNA, the CDR3 is TGTGCCAGCAGCAGCGACTATCGCACAGATACGCAGTATTTT. Translating gives CASSSDYRTDTQYF.

This clonotype appeared many times. The chain couples TRBV4-3 to TRBJ1-5; D is perhaps TRBD1 (6 bases). The CDR3 is 14 residues long. Germline CDR1 reads LGHNA; CDR2 reads YSLEER. The germline V and J ends were trimmed by 3 bases and 5 bases, with 11 bases remaining between them. The CDR3 loop reads CASSHGRGHQPQHF. The CDR3 DNA reads TGCGCCAGCAGCCACGGCAGGGGCCATCAGCCCCAGCATTTT.

The chain combines TRBV28 with TRBJ2-1; tentative D call: TRBD2 (5 bases). Germline V gene sequence: CDR1 MDHEN, CDR2 SYDVKM. V was shortened by 1 base and J by 14 bases, with 12 bases between the two germline ends. CDR3 length: 12 residues. The CDR3 is CASSLLGSEEFF. The CDR3 DNA reads as TGTGCCAGCAGTTTATTGGGTAGCGAAGAGTTCTTC. Full variable domain (rest looked up from reference TRBV28 and TRBJ2-1): DVKVTQSSRYLVKRTGEKVFLECVQDMDHENMFWYRQDPGLGLRLIYFSYDVKMKEKGDIPEGYSVSREKKERFSLILESASTNQTSMYLCASSLLGSEEFFGPGTRLTVL.